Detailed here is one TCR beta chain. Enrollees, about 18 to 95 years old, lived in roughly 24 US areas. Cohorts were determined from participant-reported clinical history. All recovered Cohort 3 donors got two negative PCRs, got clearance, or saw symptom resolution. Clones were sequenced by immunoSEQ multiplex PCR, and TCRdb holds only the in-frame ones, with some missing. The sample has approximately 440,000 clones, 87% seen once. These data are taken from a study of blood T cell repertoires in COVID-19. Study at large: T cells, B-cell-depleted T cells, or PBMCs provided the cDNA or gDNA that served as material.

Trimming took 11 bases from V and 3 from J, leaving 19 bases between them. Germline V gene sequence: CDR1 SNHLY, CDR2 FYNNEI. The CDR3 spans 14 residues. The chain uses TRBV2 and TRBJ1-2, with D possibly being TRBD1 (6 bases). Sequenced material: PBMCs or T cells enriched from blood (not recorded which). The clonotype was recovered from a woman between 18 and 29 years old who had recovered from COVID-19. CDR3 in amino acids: CASHGGARDYGYTF. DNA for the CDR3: TGTGCCTCTCATGGGGGGGCGCGAGACTATGGCTACACCTTC.